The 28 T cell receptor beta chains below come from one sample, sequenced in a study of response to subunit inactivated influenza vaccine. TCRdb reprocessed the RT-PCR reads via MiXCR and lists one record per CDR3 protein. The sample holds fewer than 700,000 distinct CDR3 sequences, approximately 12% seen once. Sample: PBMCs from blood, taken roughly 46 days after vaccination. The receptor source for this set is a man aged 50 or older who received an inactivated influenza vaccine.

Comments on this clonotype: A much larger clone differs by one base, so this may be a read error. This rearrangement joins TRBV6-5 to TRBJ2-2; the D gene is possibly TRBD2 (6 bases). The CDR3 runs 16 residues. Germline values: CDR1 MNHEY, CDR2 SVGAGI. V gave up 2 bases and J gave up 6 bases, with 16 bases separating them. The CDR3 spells CASSYTGLGISGELFF. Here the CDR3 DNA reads TGTGCCAGCAGTTACACGGGACTGGGGATTTCCGGGGAGCTGTTTTTT.

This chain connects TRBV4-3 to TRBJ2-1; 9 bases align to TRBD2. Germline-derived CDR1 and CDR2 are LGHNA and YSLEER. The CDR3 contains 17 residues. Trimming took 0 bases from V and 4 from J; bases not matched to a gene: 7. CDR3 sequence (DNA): TGCGCCAGCAGCCAAGACTCTAGCGGGAACGGTTACAATGAGCAGTTCTTC. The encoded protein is CASSQDSSGNGYNEQFF.

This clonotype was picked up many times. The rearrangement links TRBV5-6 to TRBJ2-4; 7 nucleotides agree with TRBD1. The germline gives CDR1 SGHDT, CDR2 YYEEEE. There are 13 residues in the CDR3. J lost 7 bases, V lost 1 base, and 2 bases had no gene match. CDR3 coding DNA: TGTGCCAGCAGCTTGACAGGGGAGAACATTCAGTACTTC. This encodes CASSLTGENIQYF.

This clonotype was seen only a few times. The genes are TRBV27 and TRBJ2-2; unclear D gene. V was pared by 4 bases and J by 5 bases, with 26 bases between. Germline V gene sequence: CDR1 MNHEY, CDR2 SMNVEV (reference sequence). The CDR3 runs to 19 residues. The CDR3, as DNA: TGTGCCAGCAGTTCGAATCACAGACGTGGGAATGTCTTAACCGGGGAGCTGTTTTTT. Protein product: CASSSNHRRGNVLTGELFF.

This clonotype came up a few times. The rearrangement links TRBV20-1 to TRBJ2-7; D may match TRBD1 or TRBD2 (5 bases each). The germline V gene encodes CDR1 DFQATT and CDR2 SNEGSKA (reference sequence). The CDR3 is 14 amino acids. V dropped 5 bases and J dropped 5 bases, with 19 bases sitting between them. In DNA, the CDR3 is TGCAGTGCTGAAACAGGAGGACGTATCGACGAGCAGTACTTC. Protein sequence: CSAETGGRIDEQYF.

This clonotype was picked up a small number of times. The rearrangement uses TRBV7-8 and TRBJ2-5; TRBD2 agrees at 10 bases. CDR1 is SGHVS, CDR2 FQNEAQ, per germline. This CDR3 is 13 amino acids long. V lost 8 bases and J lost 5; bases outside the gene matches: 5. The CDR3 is CASGSSGSETQYF. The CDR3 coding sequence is TGTGCCAGCGGCTCTAGCGGGAGCGAGACCCAGTACTTC.

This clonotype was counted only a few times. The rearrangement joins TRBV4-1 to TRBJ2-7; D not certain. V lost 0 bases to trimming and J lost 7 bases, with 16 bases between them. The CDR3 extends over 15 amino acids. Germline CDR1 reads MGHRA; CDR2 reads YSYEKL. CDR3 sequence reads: CASSQDLDVVREQYF. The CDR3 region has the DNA TGCGCCAGCAGCCAAGATCTGGACGTGGTGAGGGAGCAGTACTTC.

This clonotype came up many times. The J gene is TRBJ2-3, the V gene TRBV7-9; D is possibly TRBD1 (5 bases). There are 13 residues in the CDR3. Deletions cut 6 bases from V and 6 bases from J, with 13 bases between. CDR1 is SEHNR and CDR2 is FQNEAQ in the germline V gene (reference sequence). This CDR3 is CASRPAGADTQYF. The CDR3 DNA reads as TGTGCCAGCAGGCCCGCTGGGGCGGATACGCAGTATTTT.

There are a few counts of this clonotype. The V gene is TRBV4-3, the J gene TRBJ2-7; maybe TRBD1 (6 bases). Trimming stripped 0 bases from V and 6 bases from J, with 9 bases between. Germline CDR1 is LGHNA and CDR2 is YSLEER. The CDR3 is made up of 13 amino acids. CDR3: CASSQEPGAEQYF. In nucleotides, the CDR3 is TGCGCCAGCAGCCAAGAGCCAGGGGCCGAGCAGTACTTC.

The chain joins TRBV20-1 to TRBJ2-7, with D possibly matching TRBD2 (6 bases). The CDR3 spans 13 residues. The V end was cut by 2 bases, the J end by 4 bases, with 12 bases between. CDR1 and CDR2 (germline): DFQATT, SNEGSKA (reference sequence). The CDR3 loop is CSARRGGTYEQYF. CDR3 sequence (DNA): TGCAGTGCTAGACGTGGGGGGACTTACGAGCAGTACTTC.

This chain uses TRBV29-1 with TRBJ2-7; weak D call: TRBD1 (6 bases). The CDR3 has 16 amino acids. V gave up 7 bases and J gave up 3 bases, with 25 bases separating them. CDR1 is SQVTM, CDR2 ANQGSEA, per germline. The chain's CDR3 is CSATGWMDRHLYEQYF. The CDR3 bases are TGCAGCGCTACCGGGTGGATGGACAGACATCTCTACGAGCAGTACTTC.

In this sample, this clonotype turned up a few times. CDR3 protein: CAARQGLYSYEQYF. CDR3 sequence (DNA): TGTGCAGCGCGACAGGGACTATACTCCTACGAGCAGTACTTC. The chain recombines TRBV28 with TRBJ2-7; the D call may be TRBD1 or TRBD2 (7 bases each). Germline V gene lookup returns CDR1 MDHEN and CDR2 SYDVKM. The CDR3 is 14 residues long.

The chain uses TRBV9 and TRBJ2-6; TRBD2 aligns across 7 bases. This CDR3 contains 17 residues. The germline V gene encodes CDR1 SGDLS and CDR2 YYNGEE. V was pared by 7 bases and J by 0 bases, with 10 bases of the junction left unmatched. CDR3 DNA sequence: TGTGCCAGCGGGGGGGGTAGCGGACACTCTGGGGCCAACGTCCTGACTTTC. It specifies CASGGGSGHSGANVLTF.

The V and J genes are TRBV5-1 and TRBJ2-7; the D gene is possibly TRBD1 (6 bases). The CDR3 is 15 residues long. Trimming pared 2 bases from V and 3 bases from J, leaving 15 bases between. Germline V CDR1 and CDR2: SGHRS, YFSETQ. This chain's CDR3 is CASSLGTTPHYEQYF. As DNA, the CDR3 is TGCGCCAGCAGCTTAGGGACAACTCCCCACTACGAGCAGTACTTC.

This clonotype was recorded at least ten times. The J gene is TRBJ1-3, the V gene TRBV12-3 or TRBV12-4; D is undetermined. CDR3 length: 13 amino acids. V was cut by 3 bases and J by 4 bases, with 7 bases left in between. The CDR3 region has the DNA TGTGCCAGCAGTTTCGGCCTAGGAAACACCATATATTTT. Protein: CASSFGLGNTIYF.

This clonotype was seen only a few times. CDR3 region: CSARSRLATSTDTQYF. CDR3 in DNA: TGCAGTGCTAGATCCCGACTAGCGACTAGCACAGATACGCAGTATTTT. J is TRBJ2-3 and V is TRBV20-1, with 8 bases that match TRBD2. Germline CDR1 DFQATT, CDR2 SNEGSKA (reference sequence). CDR3 size: 16 residues. V shed 2 bases, J shed 0 bases, and the junction held 7 bases outside the gene matches.

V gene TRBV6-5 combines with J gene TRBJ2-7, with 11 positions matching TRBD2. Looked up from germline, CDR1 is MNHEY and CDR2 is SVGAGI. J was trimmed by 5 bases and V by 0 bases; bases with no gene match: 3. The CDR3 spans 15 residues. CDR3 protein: CASSYSTSGSNEQYF. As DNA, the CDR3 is TGTGCCAGCAGTTACTCTACTAGCGGGAGTAACGAGCAGTACTTC.

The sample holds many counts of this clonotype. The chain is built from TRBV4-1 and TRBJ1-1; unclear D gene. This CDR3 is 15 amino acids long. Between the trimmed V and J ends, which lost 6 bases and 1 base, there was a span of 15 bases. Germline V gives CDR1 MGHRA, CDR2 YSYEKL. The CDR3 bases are TGCGCCAGCAGTAAGGGTTCCCAGCCGAACACTGAAGCTTTCTTT. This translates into CASSKGSQPNTEAFF.

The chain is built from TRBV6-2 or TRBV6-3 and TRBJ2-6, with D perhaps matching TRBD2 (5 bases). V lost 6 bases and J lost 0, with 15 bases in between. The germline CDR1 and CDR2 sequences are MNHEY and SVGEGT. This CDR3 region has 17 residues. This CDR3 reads CASSSGIFHSGANVLTF. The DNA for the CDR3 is TGTGCCAGCAGCTCCGGGATTTTTCACTCTGGGGCCAACGTCCTGACTTTC.

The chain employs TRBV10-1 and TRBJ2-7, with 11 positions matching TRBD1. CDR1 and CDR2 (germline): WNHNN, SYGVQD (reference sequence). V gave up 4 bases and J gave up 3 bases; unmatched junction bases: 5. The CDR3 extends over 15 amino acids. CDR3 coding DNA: TGCGCCAGCAGTGGGTCCGGGACAGGGGGCTACGAGCAGTACTTC. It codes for CASSGSGTGGYEQYF.

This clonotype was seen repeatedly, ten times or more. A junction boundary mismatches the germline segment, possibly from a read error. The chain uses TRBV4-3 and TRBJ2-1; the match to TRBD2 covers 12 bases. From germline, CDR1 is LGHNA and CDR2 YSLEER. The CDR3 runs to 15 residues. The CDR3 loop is CASSQGLAGYNEQFF. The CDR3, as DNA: TGTGCCAGCAGTCAGGGACTAGCGGGTTACAATGAGCAGTTCTTC.

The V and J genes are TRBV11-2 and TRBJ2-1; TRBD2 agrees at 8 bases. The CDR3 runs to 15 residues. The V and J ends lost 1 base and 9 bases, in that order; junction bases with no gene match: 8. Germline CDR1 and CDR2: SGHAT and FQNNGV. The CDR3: CASSLAGGQWGEQFF. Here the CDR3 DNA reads TGTGCCAGCAGCTTAGCGGGGGGGCAGTGGGGTGAGCAGTTCTTC. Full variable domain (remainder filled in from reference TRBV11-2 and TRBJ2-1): EAGVAQSPRYKIIEKRQSVAFWCNPISGHATLYWYQQILGQGPKLLIQFQNNGVVDDSQLPKDRFSAERLKGVDSTLKIQPAKLEDSAVYLCASSLAGGQWGEQFFGPGTRLTVL.

CDR3 amino acids: CASSQDTLREKLFF. CDR3 DNA: TGCGCCAGCAGCCAAGATACCCTGCGGGAAAAACTGTTTTTT. The J gene is TRBJ1-4, the V gene TRBV4-1; D is unclear. In germline, CDR1 is MGHRA, CDR2 YSYEKL. The V gene lost 0 bases and the J gene lost 8 bases, with 10 bases spanning the gap. The CDR3 has 14 residues.

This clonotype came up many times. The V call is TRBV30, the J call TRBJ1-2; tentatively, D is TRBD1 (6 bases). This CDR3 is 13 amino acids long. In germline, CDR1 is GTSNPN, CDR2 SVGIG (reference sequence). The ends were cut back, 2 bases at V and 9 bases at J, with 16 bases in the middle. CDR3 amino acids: CAWSPGGALSYTF. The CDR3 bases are TGTGCCTGGAGTCCGGGGGGGGCACTAAGCTACACCTTC.

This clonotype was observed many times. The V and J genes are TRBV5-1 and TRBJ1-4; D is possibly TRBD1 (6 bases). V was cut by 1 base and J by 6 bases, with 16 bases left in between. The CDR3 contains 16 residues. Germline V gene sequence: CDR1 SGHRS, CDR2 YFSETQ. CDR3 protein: CASSLLGTGRDEKLFF. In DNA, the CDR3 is TGCGCCAGCAGCTTGCTTGGAACAGGGAGGGATGAAAAACTGTTTTTT.

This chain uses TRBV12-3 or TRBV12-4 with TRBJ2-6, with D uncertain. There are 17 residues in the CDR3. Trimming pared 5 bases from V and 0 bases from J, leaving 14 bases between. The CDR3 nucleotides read TGTGCCAGCAGTGCTCCAGGAAAGAGCTCTGGGGCCAACGTCCTGACTTTC. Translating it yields CASSAPGKSSGANVLTF.

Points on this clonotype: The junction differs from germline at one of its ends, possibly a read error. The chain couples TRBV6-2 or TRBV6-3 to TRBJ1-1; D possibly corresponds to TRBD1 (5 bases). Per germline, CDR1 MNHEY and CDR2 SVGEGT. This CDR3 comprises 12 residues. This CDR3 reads CVTMGPRTEAFF. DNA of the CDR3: TGCGTAACAATGGGGCCTAGGACTGAAGCTTTCTTT.

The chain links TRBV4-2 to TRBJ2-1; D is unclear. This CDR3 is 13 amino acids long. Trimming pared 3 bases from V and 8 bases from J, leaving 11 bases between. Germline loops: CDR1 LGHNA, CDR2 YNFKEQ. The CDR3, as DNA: TGTGCCAGCAGCCAGGCGTTTAGTGATGAGCAGTTCTTC. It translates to CASSQAFSDEQFF.